This TCR beta chain was identified during a study of shared clonotypes between healthy human individuals. Study findings and constraints: Genetic and exposure-history diversity was limited by the small donor number.

Data came from immunoSEQ multiplex PCR; TCRdb stores just in-frame clones and leaves some out. The table has about 460,000 clones, roughly 80% seen once. The table lists this clone with many counts. The antigen is unknown. The study enrolled healthy HIV-negative adults without recent acute infections or vaccinations as donors. In unsorted samples, genomic DNA was obtained using 90 million to 95 million PBMCs. V shed 5 bases and J shed 0 bases, with 14 bases lying between them. Germline lookup yields CDR1 SQVTM and CDR2 ANQGSEA. The CDR3 is made up of 16 amino acids. This sequence was found in a woman aged 40 to 55 in good health. Some clones in this sample may be carry-over from other donors' samples. V usage is TRBV29-1 and J usage is TRBJ2-6, with D maybe TRBD1 (6 bases). What was sequenced was PBMCs. Written as DNA, the CDR3 is TGCAGCGTTTTCCGGGACATCGACTCTGGGGCCAACGTCCTGACTTTC. Its translation is CSVFRDIDSGANVLTF. The full variable domain, rest sourced from reference TRBV29-1 and TRBJ2-6, is SAVISQKPSRDICQRGTSLTIQCQVDSQVTMMFWYRQQPGQSLTLIATANQGSEATYESGFVIDKFPISRPNLTFSTLTVSNMSPEDSSIYLCSVFRDIDSGANVLTFGAGSRLTVL.